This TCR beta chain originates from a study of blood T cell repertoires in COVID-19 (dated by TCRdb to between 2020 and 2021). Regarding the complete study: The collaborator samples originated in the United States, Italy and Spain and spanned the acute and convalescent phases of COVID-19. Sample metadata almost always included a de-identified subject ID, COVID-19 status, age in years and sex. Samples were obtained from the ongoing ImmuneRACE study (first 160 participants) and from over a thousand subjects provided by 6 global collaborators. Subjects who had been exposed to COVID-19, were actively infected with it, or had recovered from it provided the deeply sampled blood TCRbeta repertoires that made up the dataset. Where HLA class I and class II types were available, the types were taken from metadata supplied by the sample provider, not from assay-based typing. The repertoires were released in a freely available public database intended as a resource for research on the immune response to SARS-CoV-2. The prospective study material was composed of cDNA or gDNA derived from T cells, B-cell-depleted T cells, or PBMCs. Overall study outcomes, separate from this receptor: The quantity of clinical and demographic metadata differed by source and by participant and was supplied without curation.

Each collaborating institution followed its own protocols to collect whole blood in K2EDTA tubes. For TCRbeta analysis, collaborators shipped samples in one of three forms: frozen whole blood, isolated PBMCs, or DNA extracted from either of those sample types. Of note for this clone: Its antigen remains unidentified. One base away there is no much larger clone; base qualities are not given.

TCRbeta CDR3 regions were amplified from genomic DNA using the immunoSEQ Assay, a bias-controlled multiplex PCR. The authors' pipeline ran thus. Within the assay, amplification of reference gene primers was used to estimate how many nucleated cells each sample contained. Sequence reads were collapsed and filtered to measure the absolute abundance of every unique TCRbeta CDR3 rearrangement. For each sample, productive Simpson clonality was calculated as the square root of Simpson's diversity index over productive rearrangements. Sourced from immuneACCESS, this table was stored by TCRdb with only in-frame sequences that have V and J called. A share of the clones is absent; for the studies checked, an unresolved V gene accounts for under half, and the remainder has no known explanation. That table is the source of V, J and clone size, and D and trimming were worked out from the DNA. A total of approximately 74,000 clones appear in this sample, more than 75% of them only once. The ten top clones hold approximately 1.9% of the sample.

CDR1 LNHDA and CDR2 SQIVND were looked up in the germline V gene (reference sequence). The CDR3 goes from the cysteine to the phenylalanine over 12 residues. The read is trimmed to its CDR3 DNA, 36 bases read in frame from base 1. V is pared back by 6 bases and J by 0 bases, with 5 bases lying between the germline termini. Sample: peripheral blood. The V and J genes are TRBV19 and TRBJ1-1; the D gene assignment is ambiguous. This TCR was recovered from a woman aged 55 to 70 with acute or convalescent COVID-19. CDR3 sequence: CASRQLNTEAFF. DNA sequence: TGTGCCAGTAGACAGCTGAACACTGAAGCTTTCTTT.